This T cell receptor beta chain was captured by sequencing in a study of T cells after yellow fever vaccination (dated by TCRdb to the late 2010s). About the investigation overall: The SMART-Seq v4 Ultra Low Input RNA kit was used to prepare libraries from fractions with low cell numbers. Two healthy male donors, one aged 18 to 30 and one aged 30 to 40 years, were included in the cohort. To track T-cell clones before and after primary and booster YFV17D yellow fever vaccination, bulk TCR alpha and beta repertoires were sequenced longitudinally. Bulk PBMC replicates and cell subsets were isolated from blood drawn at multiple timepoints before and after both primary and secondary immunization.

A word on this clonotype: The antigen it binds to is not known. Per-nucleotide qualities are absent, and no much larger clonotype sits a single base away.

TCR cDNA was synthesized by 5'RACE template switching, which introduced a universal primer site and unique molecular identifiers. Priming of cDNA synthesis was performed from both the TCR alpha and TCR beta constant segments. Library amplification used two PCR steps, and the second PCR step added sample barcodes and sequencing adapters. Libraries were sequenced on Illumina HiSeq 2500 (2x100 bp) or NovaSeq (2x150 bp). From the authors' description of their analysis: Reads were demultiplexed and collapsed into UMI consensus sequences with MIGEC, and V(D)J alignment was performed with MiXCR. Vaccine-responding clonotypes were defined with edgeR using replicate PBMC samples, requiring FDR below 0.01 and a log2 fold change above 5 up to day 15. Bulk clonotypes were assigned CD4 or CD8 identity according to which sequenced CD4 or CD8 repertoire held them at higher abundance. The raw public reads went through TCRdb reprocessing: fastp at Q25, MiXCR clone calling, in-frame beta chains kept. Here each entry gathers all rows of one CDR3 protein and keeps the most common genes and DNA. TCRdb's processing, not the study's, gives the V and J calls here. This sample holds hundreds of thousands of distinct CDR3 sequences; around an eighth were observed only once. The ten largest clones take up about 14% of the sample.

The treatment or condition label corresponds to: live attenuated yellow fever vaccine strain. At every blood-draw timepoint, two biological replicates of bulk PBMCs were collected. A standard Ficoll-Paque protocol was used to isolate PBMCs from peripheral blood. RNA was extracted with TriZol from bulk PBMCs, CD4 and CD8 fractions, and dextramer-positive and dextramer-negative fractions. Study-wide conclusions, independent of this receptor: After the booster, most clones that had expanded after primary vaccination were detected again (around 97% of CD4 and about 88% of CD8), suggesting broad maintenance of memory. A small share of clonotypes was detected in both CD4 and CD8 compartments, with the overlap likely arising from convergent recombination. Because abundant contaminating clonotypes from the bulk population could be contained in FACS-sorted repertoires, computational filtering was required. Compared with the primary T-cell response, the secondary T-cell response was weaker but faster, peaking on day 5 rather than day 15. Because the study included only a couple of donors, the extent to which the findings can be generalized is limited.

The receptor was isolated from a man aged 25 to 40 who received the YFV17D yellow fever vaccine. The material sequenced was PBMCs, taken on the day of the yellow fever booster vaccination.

The DNA sequence reads TGTGCCAGCAGCCGAACAGGGGTGACCTACAATGAGCAGTTCTTC. Its translation is CASSRTGVTYNEQFF. This chain joins TRBV7-2 to TRBJ2-1; 7 bases in the junction line up with TRBD1. The V end gives up 5 bases and the J end 2 bases, leaving 6 bases in the junction not matched to a gene. The CDR3 measures 15 amino acids from cysteine to phenylalanine. This entry keeps only the CDR3 DNA: 45 bases, framed from base 1. Based on the germline V gene, the CDR1 and CDR2 sequences are SGHTA and FQGNSA.